This TCR beta chain was sequenced for a study of blood T cell repertoires in COVID-19. Study information: The cDNA or gDNA used as material had been derived from T cells, B-cell-depleted T cells, or PBMCs.

The ends were cut back, 0 bases at V and 4 bases at J, with 25 bases in the middle. The CDR3 loop spans 20 amino acids. The germline V gene encodes CDR1 MNHEY and CDR2 SVGEGT. Here immunoSEQ multiplex PCR was the method, and the copy in TCRdb shows in-frame clones only, minus some. This sample has 150,000 to 180,000 clones; approximately 85% occur once, and the top ten carry 0.63%. The chain is built from TRBV6-2 or TRBV6-3 and TRBJ1-3; D unresolved. The sequence derives from a man aged 60-69 years with COVID-19, enrolled during active disease. Sequencing was performed on peripheral blood. The CDR3 region is CASSYSIRDGKVAWGNTIYF. Here the CDR3 DNA reads TGTGCCAGCAGTTACTCGATACGAGACGGGAAAGTCGCGTGGGGAAACACCATATATTTT.